This T cell receptor beta chain was recovered during a study of blood T cell repertoires in COVID-19 (dated by TCRdb to about 2020). About the study as a whole: The collaborator samples originated in the United States, Italy and Spain and spanned the acute and convalescent phases of COVID-19. Nearly every sample came with metadata listing a de-identified subject ID, COVID-19 status, age in years and sex. The dataset comprised deeply sampled blood TCRbeta repertoires from subjects exposed to, actively infected with, or recovered from COVID-19. The material from the prospective study consisted of cDNA or gDNA derived from T cells, B-cell-depleted T cells, or PBMCs. The samples were drawn from two sources: the first 160 participants of the ongoing ImmuneRACE study, and fewer than 1,500 subjects contributed by 6 global collaborators. The repertoires were made available in a free public database intended to serve as a resource for research on the immune response to SARS-CoV-2. Where HLA class I and class II types were available, the types were taken from metadata supplied by the sample provider, not from assay-based typing. General conclusions and limits of the study: The amount of clinical and demographic metadata varied by source and participant and was provided uncurated.

The trim is 2 bases for V and 0 bases for J, with a gap of 13 bases between the germline ends. There are 16 amino acids in the CDR3, from cysteine to phenylalanine inclusive. Only the CDR3 portion is preserved as DNA: 48 bases, with reading frame beginning at the first base. From a lookup of the germline V gene, CDR1 and CDR2 are MNHEY and SVGAGI. TCRbeta CDR3 regions were amplified from genomic DNA using the immunoSEQ Assay, a bias-controlled multiplex PCR. Per the original workflow: The number of nucleated cells in each sample was estimated from the amplification of reference gene primers within the assay. Sequence reads were collapsed and filtered to measure the absolute abundance of every unique TCRbeta CDR3 rearrangement. For each sample, productive Simpson clonality was calculated as the square root of Simpson's diversity index over productive rearrangements. In its TCRdb copy, this immuneACCESS table keeps in-frame sequences only and misses some clones. Where compared with another copy, unresolved V genes explain less than half of these, and the others have no known cause. Clonal size and the V and J genes are those of that table, whereas D and trimming came from the DNA. Within this sample are tens of thousands of clones, with roughly 80% of them counted one time only. 9.6% of the sample goes to the ten largest clones.

One collaborating source in Seattle enrolled patients while the patients were actively infected and followed the patients over time throughout the course of disease. Collaborating institutions collected whole blood in K2EDTA tubes following their own protocols. For TCRbeta analysis, collaborators shipped samples in one of three forms: frozen whole blood, isolated PBMCs, or DNA extracted from either of those sample types. This clone was observed a single time. Its cognate antigen has yet to be identified. No much larger clonotype is one base removed from it; base qualities were not supplied. The rearranged segments are TRBV6-5 and TRBJ1-1; the D segment could be TRBD1, given 5 matching bases. The sequencing sample was made of peripheral blood. This TCR was sampled from an elderly man with COVID-19, enrolled during active disease. The nucleotides are TGTGCCAGCAGTTACGGGGGGGGACGGTTGAACACTGAAGCTTTCTTT. It translates to CASSYGGGRLNTEAFF.